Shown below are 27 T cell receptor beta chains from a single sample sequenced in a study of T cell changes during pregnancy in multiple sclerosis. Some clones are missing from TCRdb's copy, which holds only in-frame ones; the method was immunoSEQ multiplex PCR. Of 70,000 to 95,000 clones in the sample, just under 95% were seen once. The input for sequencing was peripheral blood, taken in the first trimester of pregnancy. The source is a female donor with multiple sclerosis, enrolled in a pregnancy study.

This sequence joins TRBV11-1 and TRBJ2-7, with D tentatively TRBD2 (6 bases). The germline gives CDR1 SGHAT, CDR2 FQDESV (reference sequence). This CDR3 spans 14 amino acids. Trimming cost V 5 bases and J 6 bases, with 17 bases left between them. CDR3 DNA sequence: TGTGCCAGCAGCCCAATCGGACTAAGCGGCGAGCAGTACTTC. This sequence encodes CASSPIGLSGEQYF. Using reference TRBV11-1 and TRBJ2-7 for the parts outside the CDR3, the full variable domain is EAEVAQSPRYKITEKSQAVAFWCDPISGHATLYWYRQILGQGPELLVQFQDESVVDDSQLPKDRFSAERLKGVDSTLKIQPAELGDSAMYLCASSPIGLSGEQYFGPGTRLTVT.

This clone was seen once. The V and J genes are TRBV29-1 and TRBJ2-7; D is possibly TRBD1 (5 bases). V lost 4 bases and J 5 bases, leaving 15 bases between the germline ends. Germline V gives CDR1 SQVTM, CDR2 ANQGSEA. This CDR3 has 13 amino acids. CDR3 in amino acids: CSVVVAGFHEQYF. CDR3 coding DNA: TGCAGCGTTGTTGTTGCAGGGTTCCACGAGCAGTACTTC.

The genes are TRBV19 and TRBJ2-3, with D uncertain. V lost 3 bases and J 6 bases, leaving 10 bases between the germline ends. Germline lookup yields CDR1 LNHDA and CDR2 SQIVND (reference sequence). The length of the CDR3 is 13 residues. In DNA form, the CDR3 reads TGTGCCAGTAGTATCTTAGAGTTGGATACGCAGTATTTT. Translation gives CASSILELDTQYF.

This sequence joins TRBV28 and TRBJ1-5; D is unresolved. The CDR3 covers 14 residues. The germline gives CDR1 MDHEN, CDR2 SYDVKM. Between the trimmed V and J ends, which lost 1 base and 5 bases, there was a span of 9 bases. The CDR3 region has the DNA TGTGCCAGCAGTTTATATGCGACTGATCAGCCCCAGCATTTT. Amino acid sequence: CASSLYATDQPQHF.

The CDR3 DNA sequence: TGCAGCGTACAGGGTAACACTGAAGCTTTCTTT. This gives the protein CSVQGNTEAFF. The chain recombines TRBV29-1 with TRBJ1-1; possible D gene TRBD1, 6 bases. The CDR3 contains 11 residues. CDR1 and CDR2 from the germline V gene are SQVTM and ANQGSEA. Trimming took off 6 bases at V and 2 bases at J, with 7 bases between the two ends.

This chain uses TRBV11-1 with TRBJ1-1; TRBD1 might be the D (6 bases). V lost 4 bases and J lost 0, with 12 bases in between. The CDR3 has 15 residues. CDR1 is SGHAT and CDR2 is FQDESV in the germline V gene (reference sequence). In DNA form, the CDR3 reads TGTGCCAGCAGCTACAGGGAACAGCTGAACACTGAAGCTTTCTTT. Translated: CASSYREQLNTEAFF.

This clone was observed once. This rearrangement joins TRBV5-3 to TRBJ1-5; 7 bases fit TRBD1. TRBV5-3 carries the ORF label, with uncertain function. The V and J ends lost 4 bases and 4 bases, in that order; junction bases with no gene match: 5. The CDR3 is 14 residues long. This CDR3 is CARSKGQLNQPQHF. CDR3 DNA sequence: TGTGCCAGAAGCAAGGGACAGCTTAATCAGCCCCAGCATTTT.

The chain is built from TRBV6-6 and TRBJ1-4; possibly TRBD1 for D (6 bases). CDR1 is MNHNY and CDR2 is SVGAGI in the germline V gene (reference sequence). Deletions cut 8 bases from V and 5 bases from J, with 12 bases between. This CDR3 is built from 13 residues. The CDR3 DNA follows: TGTGCCAGCGGGACAAAAGCCAATGAAAAACTGTTTTTT. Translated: CASGTKANEKLFF.

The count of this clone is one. CDR3 protein: CAHSTSFRFEKLFF. CDR3 nucleotide sequence: TGTGCCCACAGCACCAGTTTTCGATTTGAAAAACTGTTTTTT. V is TRBV5-8 and J is TRBJ1-4; D is unresolved. There are 14 residues in the CDR3. Germline values: CDR1 SGHTS, CDR2 YDEGEE. Trimming took off 10 bases at V and 7 bases at J, with 20 bases between the two ends.

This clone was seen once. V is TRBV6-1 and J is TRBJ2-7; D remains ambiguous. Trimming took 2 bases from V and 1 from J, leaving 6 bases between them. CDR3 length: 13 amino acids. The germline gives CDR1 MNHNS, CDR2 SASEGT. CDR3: CASSEFPSYEQYF. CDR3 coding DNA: TGTGCCAGCAGTGAATTTCCTTCCTACGAGCAGTACTTC.

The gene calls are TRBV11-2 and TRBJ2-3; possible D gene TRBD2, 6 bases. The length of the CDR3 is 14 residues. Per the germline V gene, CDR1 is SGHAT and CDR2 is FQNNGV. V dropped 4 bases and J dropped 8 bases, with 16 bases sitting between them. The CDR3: CASSSPRGAATQYF. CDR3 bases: TGTGCCAGCAGCTCCCCGCGGGGAGCGGCTACGCAGTATTTT.

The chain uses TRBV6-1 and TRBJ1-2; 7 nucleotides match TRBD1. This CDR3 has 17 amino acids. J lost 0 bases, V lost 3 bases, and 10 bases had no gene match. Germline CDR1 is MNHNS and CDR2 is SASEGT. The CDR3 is CASSDLGGDRANYGYTF. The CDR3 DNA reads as TGTGCCAGCAGTGACCTGGGGGGAGACAGGGCTAACTATGGCTACACCTTC.

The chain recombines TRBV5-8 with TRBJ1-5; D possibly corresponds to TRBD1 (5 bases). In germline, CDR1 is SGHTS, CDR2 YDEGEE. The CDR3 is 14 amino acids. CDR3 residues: CAPRDLNSNQPQHF. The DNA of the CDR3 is TGTGCACCGCGGGACCTCAATAGCAATCAGCCCCAGCATTTT.

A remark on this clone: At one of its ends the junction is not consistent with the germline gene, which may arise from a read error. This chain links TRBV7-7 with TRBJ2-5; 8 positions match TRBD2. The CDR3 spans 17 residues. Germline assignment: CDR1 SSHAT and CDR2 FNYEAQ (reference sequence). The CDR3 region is CASSSIRGLEVQETQYF. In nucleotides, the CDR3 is TGTGCTAGCAGCTCCATCCGGGGACTAGAGGTACAAGAGACCCAGTACTTC.

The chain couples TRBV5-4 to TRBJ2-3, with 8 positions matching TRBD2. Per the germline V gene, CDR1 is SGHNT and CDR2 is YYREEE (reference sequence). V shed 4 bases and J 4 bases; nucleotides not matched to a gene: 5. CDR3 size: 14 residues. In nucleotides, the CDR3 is TGTGCCAGCAGCCCTGGGACTAGAGCAGATACGCAGTATTTT. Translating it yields CASSPGTRADTQYF.

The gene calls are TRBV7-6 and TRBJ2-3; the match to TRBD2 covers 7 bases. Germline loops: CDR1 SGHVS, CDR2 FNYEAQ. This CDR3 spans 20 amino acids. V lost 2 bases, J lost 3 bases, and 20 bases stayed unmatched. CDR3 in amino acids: CASSLMVGGTTYSTTDTQYF. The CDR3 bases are TGTGCCAGCAGCTTAATGGTCGGCGGGACTACTTATTCGACGACAGATACGCAGTATTTT.

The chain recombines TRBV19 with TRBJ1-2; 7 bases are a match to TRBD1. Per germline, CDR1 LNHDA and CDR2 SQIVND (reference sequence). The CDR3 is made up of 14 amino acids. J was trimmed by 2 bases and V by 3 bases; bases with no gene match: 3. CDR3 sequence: CASSILGQNYGYTF. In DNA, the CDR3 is TGTGCCAGTAGTATCCTGGGACAGAACTATGGCTACACCTTC.

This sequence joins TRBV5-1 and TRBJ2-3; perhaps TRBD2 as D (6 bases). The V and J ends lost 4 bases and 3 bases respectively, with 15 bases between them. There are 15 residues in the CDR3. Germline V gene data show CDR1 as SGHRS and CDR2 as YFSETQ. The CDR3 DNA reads TGCGCCAGCAGCCCCTTGGCGGGAATAACAGATACGCAGTATTTT. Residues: CASSPLAGITDTQYF. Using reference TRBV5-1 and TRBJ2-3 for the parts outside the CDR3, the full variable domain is KAGVTQTPRYLIKTRGQQVTLSCSPISGHRSVSWYQQTPGQGLQFLFEYFSETQRNKGNFPGRFSGRQFSNSRSEMNVSTLELGDSALYLCASSPLAGITDTQYFGPGTRLTVL.

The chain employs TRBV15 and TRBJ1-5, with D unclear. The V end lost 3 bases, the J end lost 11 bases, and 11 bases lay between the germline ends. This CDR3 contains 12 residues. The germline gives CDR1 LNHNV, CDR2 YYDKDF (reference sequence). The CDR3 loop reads CATSSGWQAQHF. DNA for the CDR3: TGTGCCACCAGCAGCGGATGGCAGGCCCAGCATTTT.

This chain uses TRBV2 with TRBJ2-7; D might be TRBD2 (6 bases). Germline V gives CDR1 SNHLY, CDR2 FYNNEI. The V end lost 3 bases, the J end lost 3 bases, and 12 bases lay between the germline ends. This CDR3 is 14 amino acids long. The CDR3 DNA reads TGTGCCAGCAGTGACTACCAGGGACTCTACGAGCAGTACTTC. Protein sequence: CASSDYQGLYEQYF.

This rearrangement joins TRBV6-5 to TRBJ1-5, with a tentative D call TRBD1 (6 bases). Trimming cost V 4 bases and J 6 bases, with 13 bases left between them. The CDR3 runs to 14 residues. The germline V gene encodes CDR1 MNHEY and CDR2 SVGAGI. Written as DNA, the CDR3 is TGTGCCAGCAGTTTCGACTTACAGGGTCAGCCCCAGCATTTT. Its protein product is CASSFDLQGQPQHF.

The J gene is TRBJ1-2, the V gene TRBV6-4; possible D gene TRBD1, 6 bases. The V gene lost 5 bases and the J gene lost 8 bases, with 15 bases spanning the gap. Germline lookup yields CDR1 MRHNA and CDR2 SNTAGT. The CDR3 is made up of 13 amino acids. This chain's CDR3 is CASSPTGLDGYTF. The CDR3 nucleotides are TGTGCCAGCAGTCCCACAGGGCTCGACGGCTACACCTTC.

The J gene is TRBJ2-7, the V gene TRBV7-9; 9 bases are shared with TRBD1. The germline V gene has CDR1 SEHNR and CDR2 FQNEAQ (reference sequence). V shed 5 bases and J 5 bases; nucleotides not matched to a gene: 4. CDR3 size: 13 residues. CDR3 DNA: TGTGCCAGCAGCCAGGACAGGGGACACGAGCAGTACTTC. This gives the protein CASSQDRGHEQYF.

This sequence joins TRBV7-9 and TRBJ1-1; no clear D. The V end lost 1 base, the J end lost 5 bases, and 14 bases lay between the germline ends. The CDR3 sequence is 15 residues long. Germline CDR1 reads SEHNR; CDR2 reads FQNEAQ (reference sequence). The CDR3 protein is CASSLGRGPWTEAFF. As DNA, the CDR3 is TGTGCCAGCAGCTTAGGGCGGGGTCCCTGGACTGAAGCTTTCTTT.

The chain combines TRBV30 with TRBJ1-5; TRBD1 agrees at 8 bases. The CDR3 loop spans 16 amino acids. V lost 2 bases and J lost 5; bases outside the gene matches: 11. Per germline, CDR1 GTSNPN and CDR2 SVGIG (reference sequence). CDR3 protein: CAWSHRPGQGYQPQHF. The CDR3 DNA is TGTGCCTGGAGTCACCGACCCGGACAGGGTTATCAGCCCCAGCATTTT.

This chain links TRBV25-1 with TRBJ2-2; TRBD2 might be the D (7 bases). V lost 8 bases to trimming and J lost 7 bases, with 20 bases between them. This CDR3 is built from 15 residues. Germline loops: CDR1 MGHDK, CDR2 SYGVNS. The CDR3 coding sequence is TGTGCCAGCGTGGGGGGGCCCCTACAAGGCGGGGAGCTGTTTTTT. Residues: CASVGGPLQGGELFF.

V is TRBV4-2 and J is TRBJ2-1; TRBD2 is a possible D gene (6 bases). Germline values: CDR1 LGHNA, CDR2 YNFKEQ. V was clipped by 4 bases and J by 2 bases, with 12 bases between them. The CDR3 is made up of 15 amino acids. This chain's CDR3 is CASSPGDGPYNEQFF. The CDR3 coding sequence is TGTGCCAGCAGCCCGGGGGACGGACCCTACAATGAGCAGTTCTTC.